This T cell receptor (beta chain) was recovered during a study of T cells in localized non-small cell lung cancer. Clones were read by immunoSEQ multiplex PCR, and TCRdb kept only the in-frame ones, dropping some. Of around 35,000 clones detected, 93% appear once; the ten largest clones hold roughly 7.7%. Broader study findings: Detection in adjacent lung was observed for a median roughly 55 of the top 100 tumor clones. Without multi-region sequencing, intratumor heterogeneity could not be excluded.

This CDR3 spans 13 amino acids. Germline V CDR1 and CDR2: SGHTA, FQGNSA. V was cut by 4 bases and J by 4 bases, with 8 bases left in between. This clone was seen a single time. Its specificity is unknown. The chain uses TRBV7-2 and TRBJ2-1; D is unresolved. The origin of this receptor is a female donor of 60 years or more with stage I lung adenocarcinoma. Sample: peripheral blood, taken before any cancer treatment. CDR3 sequence: CASSSSQYNEQFF. The CDR3 nucleotides are TGTGCCAGCAGCTCAAGTCAATACAATGAGCAGTTCTTC.